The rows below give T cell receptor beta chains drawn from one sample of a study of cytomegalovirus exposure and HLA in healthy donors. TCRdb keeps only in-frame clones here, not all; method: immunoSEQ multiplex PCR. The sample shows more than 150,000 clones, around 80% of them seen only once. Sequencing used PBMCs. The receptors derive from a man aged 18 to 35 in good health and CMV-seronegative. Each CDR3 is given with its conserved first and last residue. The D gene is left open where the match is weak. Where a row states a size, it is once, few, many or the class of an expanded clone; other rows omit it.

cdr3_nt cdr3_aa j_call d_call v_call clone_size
TGTGCCAGCAGCCCGGGGGGACGGGCCACTGGAAACACCATATATTTT CASSPGGRATGNTIYF TRBJ1-3 NA TRBV5-6 NA
TGTGCCAGCAGCGTAGAAGGGAGCGGGAGAGCTAGACATACGCAGTATTTT CASSVEGSGRARHTQYF TRBJ2-3 TRBD2 TRBV9 NA
TGCGCCAGCAGCCACGGAGGACAGTTGAACACTGAAGCTTTCTTT CASSHGGQLNTEAFF TRBJ1-1 NA TRBV5-1 NA
TGCGCCAGCAGCGCCCTGGGCGAGCCCCAGCATTTT CASSALGEPQHF TRBJ1-5 NA TRBV4-1 NA
TGCGCCAGCAGCTTGGACCACGGGTCTAATTCACCCCTCCACTTT CASSLDHGSNSPLHF TRBJ1-6 NA TRBV5-1 once
TGTGCCAGCAGCGTAGCCTCTTCCAACACTGAAGCTTTCTTT CASSVASSNTEAFF TRBJ1-1 NA TRBV9 few
TGTGCCAGCAGCTTAGGAAGGCGACAGGGGGAGGGTGGCTACACCTTC CASSLGRRQGEGGYTF TRBJ1-2 TRBD1 TRBV7-6 NA
TGTGCCTGGAGTGTACGAGGTTACGAGCAGTACTTC CAWSVRGYEQYF TRBJ2-7 NA TRBV30 NA
TGTGCCAGCAGCGTCGGGACAGGGAGAAGCTCTGGAAACACCATATATTTT CASSVGTGRSSGNTIYF TRBJ1-3 TRBD1 TRBV9 NA
TGTGCCAGCAGCTTAATGGAGGGCACTGAAGCTTTCTTT CASSLMEGTEAFF TRBJ1-1 NA TRBV7-6 NA
TGTGCCAGCAGCTTAGTCTCGGCAGGGGCTCCTGGCTACACCTTC CASSLVSAGAPGYTF TRBJ1-2 NA TRBV7-9 NA
TGTGCCAGCAGCGACATCGGACTAGCGGCATACAATGAGCAGTTCTTC CASSDIGLAAYNEQFF TRBJ2-1 TRBD2 TRBV7-2 NA
TGTGCCTGGAGGCAGGGAAGGGACTATGGCTACACCTTC CAWRQGRDYGYTF TRBJ1-2 NA TRBV30 NA
TGTGCCAGCAGCGAAAGGGGGATTTCCTACAATGAGCAGTTCTTC CASSERGISYNEQFF TRBJ2-1 NA TRBV4-2 NA
TGTGCCACAACCTCGGATCGGGGGAATACGCAGTATTTT CATTSDRGNTQYF TRBJ2-3 NA TRBV27 NA
TGTGCCAGCAGCATCCAGGGGACGGATACGCAGTATTTT CASSIQGTDTQYF TRBJ2-3 NA TRBV5-6 NA
TGTGCCAGCAGCTTGGTGGCGGCAGGGCCTAATGAAAAACTGTTTTTT CASSLVAAGPNEKLFF TRBJ1-4 NA TRBV5-5 NA
TGCGCCAGCAGTGCTGGGACTAGCGGGGGTTCAGATACGCAGTATTTT CASSAGTSGGSDTQYF TRBJ2-3 TRBD2 TRBV10-1 NA
TGTGCCAGCAGCCTCCAAGAAGGAAAATTGGCAGGGCCCCAGCATTTT CASSLQEGKLAGPQHF TRBJ1-5 NA TRBV4-2 NA
TGTGCCTGGAGTCCGGGCCAAGAGACCCAGTACTTC CAWSPGQETQYF TRBJ2-5 NA TRBV30 NA
TGCAGTGCTATCCGGGGGACTGAAGCTTTCTTT CSAIRGTEAFF TRBJ1-1 NA TRBV20-1 NA
TGTGCCAGCAGTTACCTTTACAATGAGCAGTTCTTC CASSYLYNEQFF TRBJ2-1 NA TRBV6-6 NA
TGTGCCAGCAGCTTAGAACGGGGACTCGAGCAGTTCTTC CASSLERGLEQFF TRBJ2-1 NA TRBV7-9 NA
TGTGCCAGCAGCCTAGCCCTGAACGGGGAAGCTTTCTTT CASSLALNGEAFF TRBJ1-1 NA TRBV6-1 NA
TGTGCCAGCAGTTACCAGGGTCGGACAGATACGCAGTATTTT CASSYQGRTDTQYF TRBJ2-3 NA TRBV6-6 NA
TGTGCCAGCAGTCCCGACAGGGGGCCTGGAAACACCATATATTTT CASSPDRGPGNTIYF TRBJ1-3 TRBD1 TRBV27 NA
TGCGCCAGCAGCTACCGGACTAGCTCCACAGATACGCAGTATTTT CASSYRTSSTDTQYF TRBJ2-3 TRBD2 TRBV5-1 NA
TGTGCCAGCAGCTCCTCGGGTAGCGGGAGCACAGATACGCAGTATTTT CASSSSGSGSTDTQYF TRBJ2-3 TRBD2 TRBV7-9 NA
TGTGCCAGCAGCGCTACAGTCTCTGGAAACACCATATATTTT CASSATVSGNTIYF TRBJ1-3 NA TRBV5-5 NA
TGTGCCAGCAAATCAGGACAGGACTACGAGCAGTACTTC CASKSGQDYEQYF TRBJ2-7 TRBD1 TRBV2 NA
TGTGCCAGCTCACCACCGGGGGTTGGAGGGCCCACTGAAGCTTTCTTT CASSPPGVGGPTEAFF TRBJ1-1 NA TRBV18 NA
TGTGCCAGCAGCTTAGGCGTAAGCTCCTACGAGCAGTACTTC CASSLGVSSYEQYF TRBJ2-7 NA TRBV7-2 NA
TGTGCTAGCAGCTTACTTTCGGGGGGCAGCTCCTACAATGAGCAGTTCTTC CASSLLSGGSSYNEQFF TRBJ2-1 NA TRBV7-7 NA
TGCGCCAGCAGTGAGGGAACTAGCGGTACCTACGAGCAGTACTTC CASSEGTSGTYEQYF TRBJ2-7 TRBD2 TRBV10-2 NA
TGTGCCAGCAGTACGGTTGGGGGAGGCACTGAAGCTTTCTTT CASSTVGGGTEAFF TRBJ1-1 NA TRBV6-5 NA
TGTGCCAGCAGCTCTAGAAGGGCAGGGGGCGCCATCACAGATACGCAGTATTTT CASSSRRAGGAITDTQYF TRBJ2-3 TRBD1 TRBV9 NA
TGCGCCAGCAGCTTGGGAGAGACTAAAGAGACCCAGTACTTC CASSLGETKETQYF TRBJ2-5 NA TRBV5-1 NA
TGTGCCAGCAGCCCGAACATCGGGGGACTAGCGGCAGATACGCAGTATTTT CASSPNIGGLAADTQYF TRBJ2-3 TRBD2 TRBV7-3 NA